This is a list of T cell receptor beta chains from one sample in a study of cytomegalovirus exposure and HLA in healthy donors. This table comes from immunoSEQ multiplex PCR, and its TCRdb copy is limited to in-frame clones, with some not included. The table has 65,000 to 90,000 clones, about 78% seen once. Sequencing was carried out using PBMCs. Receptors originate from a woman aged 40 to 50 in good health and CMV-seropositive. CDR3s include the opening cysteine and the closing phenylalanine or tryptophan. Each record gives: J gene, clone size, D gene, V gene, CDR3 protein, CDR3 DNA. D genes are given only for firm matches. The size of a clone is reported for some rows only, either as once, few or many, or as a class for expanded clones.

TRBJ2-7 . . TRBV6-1 CASSDRVRHEQYF TGTGCCAGCAGTGACAGGGTTCGGCACGAGCAGTACTTC
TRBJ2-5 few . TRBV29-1 CSVEGRGLQETQYF TGCAGCGTTGAAGGGAGGGGGCTCCAAGAGACCCAGTACTTC
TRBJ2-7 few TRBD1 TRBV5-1 CASSLTGGSSYEQYF TGCGCCAGCAGCTTGACAGGGGGTTCCTCCTACGAGCAGTACTTC
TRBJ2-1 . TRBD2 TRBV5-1 CASSHRTSGGAVYNEQFF TGCGCCAGCAGCCACCGGACTAGCGGGGGGGCCGTCTACAATGAGCAGTTCTTC
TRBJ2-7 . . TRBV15 CATSSERAPYEQYF TGTGCCACCAGCAGTGAGAGGGCCCCCTACGAGCAGTACTTC
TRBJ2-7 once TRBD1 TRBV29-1 CSVVELTGASYYEQYF TGCAGCGTTGTGGAGTTAACAGGGGCTAGTTACTACGAGCAGTACTTC
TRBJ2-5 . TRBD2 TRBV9 CASSVDLAGGKETQYF TGTGCCAGCAGCGTAGACTTAGCGGGGGGGAAAGAGACCCAGTACTTC
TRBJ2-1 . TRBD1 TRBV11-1 CASSLVPISAETGVF TGTGCCAGCAGCTTAGTTCCCATCTCCGCAGAGACAGGGGTCTTC
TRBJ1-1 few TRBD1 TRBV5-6 CASSLPGGWVEGAYTEAFF TGTGCCAGCAGCTTGCCAGGAGGGTGGGTGGAGGGGGCTTACACTGAAGCTTTCTTT
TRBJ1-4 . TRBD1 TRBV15 CASQGAPANEKLFF TGTGCCTCTCAGGGGGCGCCGGCTAATGAAAAACTGTTTTTT
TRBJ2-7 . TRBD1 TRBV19 CASSTQQGAPVEQYF TGTGCCAGTAGTACCCAACAGGGGGCCCCCGTCGAGCAGTACTTC
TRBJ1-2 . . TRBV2 CASSEPRGNYGYTF TGTGCCAGCAGTGAACCCAGGGGAAACTATGGCTACACCTTC
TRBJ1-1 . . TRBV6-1 CASSEANGNTEAFF TGTGCCAGCAGTGAAGCGAACGGGAACACTGAAGCTTTCTTT
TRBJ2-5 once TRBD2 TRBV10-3 CAIGTAGGNQETQYF TGTGCCATCGGTACGGCGGGGGGGAACCAAGAGACCCAGTACTTC
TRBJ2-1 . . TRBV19 CASNLRGGEQFF TGTGCCAGTAATCTTAGGGGGGGTGAGCAGTTCTTC
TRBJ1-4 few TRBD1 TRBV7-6 CASSFSGTGGERLFF TGTGCCAGCAGCTTCTCCGGGACAGGGGGCGAGCGACTGTTTTTT
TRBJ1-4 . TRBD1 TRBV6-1 CASKGQGATNEKLFF TGTGCCAGCAAAGGACAGGGGGCAACTAATGAAAAACTGTTTTTT
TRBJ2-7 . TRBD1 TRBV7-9 CASSRPGQGTYEQYF TGTGCCAGCAGCCGTCCGGGACAGGGGACCTACGAGCAGTACTTC
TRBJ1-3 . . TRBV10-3 CAISAGKNSGNTIYF TGTGCCATCAGTGCGGGTAAAAACTCTGGAAACACCATATATTTT
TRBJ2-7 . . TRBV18 CVSSTGIEQYF TGTGTCAGCTCCACAGGGATCGAGCAGTACTTC
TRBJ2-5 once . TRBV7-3 CASSFTGGAETQYF TGTGCCAGCAGCTTCACAGGGGGGGCTGAGACCCAGTACTTC
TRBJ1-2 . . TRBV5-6 CASSPWGRGNYGYTF TGTGCCAGCAGCCCCTGGGGTCGGGGTAACTATGGCTACACCTTC
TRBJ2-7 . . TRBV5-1 CASSLGGGYSEQYF TGCGCCAGCAGCTTGGGAGGCGGGTATTCCGAGCAGTACTTC
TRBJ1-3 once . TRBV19 CASSNRRTGNTIYF TGTGCCAGTAGTAACCGACGGACAGGAAACACCATATATTTT
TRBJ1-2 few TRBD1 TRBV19 CASSNTGGHSYGYTF TGTGCCAGCAGTAATACAGGGGGTCATAGCTATGGCTACACCTTC
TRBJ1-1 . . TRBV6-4 CASSEYELTEAFF TGTGCCAGCAGTGAGTATGAGTTAACTGAAGCTTTCTTT
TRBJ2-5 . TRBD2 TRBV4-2 CASSQEGLAVQETQYF TGTGCCAGCAGCCAAGAGGGACTAGCGGTCCAAGAGACCCAGTACTTC
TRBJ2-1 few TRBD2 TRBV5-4 CASSLGAGYEQFF TGTGCCAGCAGCTTGGGAGCGGGATATGAGCAGTTCTTC
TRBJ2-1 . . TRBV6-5 CAARRYNEQFF TGTGCCGCACGGAGGTACAATGAGCAGTTCTTC
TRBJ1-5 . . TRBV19 CASSPQGVSNQPQHF TGTGCCAGTAGTCCGCAAGGGGTTAGCAATCAGCCCCAGCATTTT
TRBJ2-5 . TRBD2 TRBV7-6 CASSAELAGGLETQYF TGTGCCAGCAGCGCGGAATTAGCGGGGGGGCTGGAGACCCAGTACTTC
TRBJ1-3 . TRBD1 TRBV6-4 CASTGQGAGNTIYF TGTGCCAGCACCGGACAGGGGGCTGGAAACACCATATATTTT
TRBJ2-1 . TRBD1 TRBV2 CASSSYGFGQGGNEQFF TGTGCCAGCAGCAGTTACGGCTTCGGACAGGGGGGCAATGAGCAGTTCTTC
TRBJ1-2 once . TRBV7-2 CASSQAVQAYGYTF TGTGCCAGCAGCCAGGCCGTACAGGCTTATGGCTACACCTTC
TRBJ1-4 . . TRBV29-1 CSVPRGEGEKLFF TGCAGCGTCCCTCGGGGGGAAGGTGAAAAACTGTTTTTT
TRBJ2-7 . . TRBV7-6 CASSFSNGVEQYF TGTGCCAGCAGCTTCTCCAACGGTGTGGAGCAGTACTTC
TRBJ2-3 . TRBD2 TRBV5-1 CASSFTAGGGADTQYF TGCGCCAGCAGCTTTACAGCGGGGGGAGGGGCAGATACGCAGTATTTT
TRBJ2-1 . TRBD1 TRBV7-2 CASSTRQGNYNEQFF TGTGCCAGCAGTACTCGACAGGGAAACTACAATGAGCAGTTCTTC
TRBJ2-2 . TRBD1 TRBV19 CASSAGTANTGELFF TGTGCCAGTAGCGCCGGGACAGCAAACACCGGGGAGCTGTTTTTT